The rows below give T cell receptor beta chains drawn from one sample of a study of post-analysis software for immune sequencing data. Each CDR3 protein gets one entry after TCRdb re-called the PCR reads with MiXCR. The profile shows 750,000 to 950,000 distinct CDR3 sequences, 35% to 55% of them singletons. The sample taken for sequencing was blood. These receptor sequences come from a girl aged 10-17 years with multiple sclerosis. The CDR3 runs from the conserved cysteine through the conserved F or W. The D gene is left open where the match is weak. Only some rows state a clone size, as once, few, many or a class for expanded clones.

clone size,D gene,V gene,CDR3 protein
few,.,TRBV7-9,CASSSKGIGTPRETQYF
few,.,TRBV27,CASSPLGRLGTQYF
few,.,TRBV18,CASSPDPLSSYNEQFF
.,TRBD1,TRBV6-5,CASSYLGTGDSYEQYF
few,TRBD1,TRBV7-9,CASSHLRDRAWEQYF
.,TRBD1,TRBV10-3,CAISTQGNEQYF
.,TRBD1,TRBV28,CASRSAGTGERGYTF
.,TRBD1,TRBV28,CAHLDRAKNIQYF
.,TRBD1,TRBV5-1,CASTGTGGDEQFF
.,.,TRBV6-6,CASRPQAPGGYTF
.,.,TRBV10-3,CAISESGEGGPQYF
few,TRBD1,TRBV12-3/TRBV12-4,CASGGGQGYEQYF
.,TRBD1,TRBV27,CASRRTTGVGGWYEQYF
few,.,TRBV10-3,CASLEGDEAFF
.,.,TRBV14,CASSQIPGGELFF
few,TRBD1,TRBV6-6,CASSYSPNRGGYGYTF
once,.,TRBV19,CASSIRTPTGQGSNTEAFF
.,.,TRBV12-3/TRBV12-4,CASSFFGLGTGEQCF
.,.,TRBV28,CASSLPGRPGYTF
.,TRBD1,TRBV5-6,CASSYGQGIKGSPLHF
few,.,TRBV29-1,CSFGRGQAGRGTNEQFF
.,.,TRBV4-1,CASSQEMMGLSTDTQYF
.,.,TRBV12-3/TRBV12-4,CASSRMQGTEAFF
.,.,TRBV7-8,CASSPGRVFGQPQHF
few,TRBD1,TRBV24-1,CATSDSRTGSYQPQHF
.,TRBD2,TRBV3-1,CASSQVPSGVTDTQYF
.,.,TRBV9,CASSPGSGTGEQYF
once,.,TRBV27,CASARSNRDTSYEQYF
few,TRBD2,TRBV20-1,CSASMYASGPPYEQYF